This TCR beta chain appears in the sequencing data of a study of blood T cell repertoires in COVID-19. Method: immunoSEQ multiplex PCR; TCRdb's copy keeps in-frame clones and lacks some. Of roughly 52,000 clones in the sample, around 84% were seen once. Trimming left V 3 bases short and J 4 bases short, with 7 bases between. CDR1 and CDR2 from the germline V gene are SGHTA and FQGNSA. CDR3 length: 13 residues. The genes are TRBV7-2 and TRBJ1-5; D gene unclear. The material sequenced was peripheral blood. This TCR derives from a human donor in a cohort sampled during active or convalescent COVID-19. Here the CDR3 DNA reads TGTGCCAGCAGCTTCACGGGTAATCAGCCCCAGCATTTT. Translated: CASSFTGNQPQHF.